A single T cell receptor beta chain is shown here with its context. Its antigen remains unknown. TCRdb's table, derived via immunoSEQ multiplex PCR, lists solely in-frame clones and lacks some. The sample yields fewer than 500,000 clones, approximately 92% seen once. This sample is part of a study of Ad26.COV2.S vaccination and SARS-CoV-2 variants. Whole-study context: The donor participated in the COV1001 trial, in its Ad26.COV2.S arm. Donor got 5x10^10 or 1x10^11 viral particles of Ad26.COV2.S.

Whole-study findings and limits: Comparability of non-spike TCR breadth was observed across vaccine and placebo recipients. TCR breadth and depth analyses may have underestimated total T cell responses.

The treatment was: around 19 received Ad26.COV2.S at low or high dose, single or two shots; 5 received placebo; per-sample allocation not given. Each sample was drawn 63 days after the first injection (of vaccine or placebo). The source material was peripheral blood, sampled in a trial of Ad26.COV2.S vaccine versus placebo. The TCR was taken from a person between 18 and 65 years old who received the Ad26.COV2.S COVID-19 vaccine or a placebo.

In DNA, the CDR3 is TGTGCCAGCAGCCCCCCGGGACAGAACTATGGCTACACCTTC. As protein: CASSPPGQNYGYTF. The chain couples TRBV5-4 to TRBJ1-2, with 7 bases identical to TRBD1. CDR3 length equals 14 residues. The V gene end was trimmed by 4 bases and the J gene end by 2 bases; junction bases not matched to a gene: 5. Germline loops: CDR1 SGHNT, CDR2 YYREEE (reference sequence).